The clone carrying this T cell receptor beta chain was observed at least ten times. This specimen comes from a study of T cells in Graves' hyperthyroidism and ophthalmopathy. From RNA transcripts, TCR beta CDR3 regions were amplified. HTBI primers drove first-round RT-PCR of the TCR CDR3. Using its own MiXCR run on the multiplex PCR reads, TCRdb lists one record per CDR3 protein. The sample has hundreds of thousands of distinct CDR3 sequences, about 15% seen once. The length of the CDR3 is 13 residues. V was pared by 2 bases and J by 1 base, with 6 bases between. CDR1 and CDR2 (germline): SGDLS, YYNGEE.

The sequenced sample consisted of blood. The V gene is TRBV9, the J gene TRBJ1-2, with D maybe TRBD1 (5 bases). This receptor was obtained from a man in his late teens or twenties with Graves' ophthalmopathy. The CDR3 bases are TGTGCCAGCAGCGTCGACAGTAACTATGGCTACACCTTC. It codes for CASSVDSNYGYTF.